This entry lists 11 T cell receptor beta chains sequenced from one sample in a study of T-cell reconstitution after alpha-beta-depleted transplantation in children. This sample's TCRbeta library carried unique molecular identifier barcodes. TCRdb reanalysed the PCR reads using MiXCR and keeps one entry per CDR3 protein. The profile shows roughly 300,000 distinct CDR3 sequences, approximately 10% of them singletons. Sequenced here: peripheral blood, sampled 180 days after TCRalphabeta/CD19-depleted stem cell transplant. Source of these receptors: a male patient between 2 and 15 years old who had a stem cell transplant for chronic granulomatous disease, so the T cells may come from the graft donor.

This clonotype appeared many times. The chain recombines TRBV20-1 with TRBJ2-5; 9 bases align to TRBD2. The J segment lost 4 bases and the V segment lost 1 base, leaving 4 bases of the junction unmatched. Germline V gives CDR1 DFQATT, CDR2 SNEGSKA (reference sequence). The CDR3 has 14 amino acids. For the CDR3, the DNA is TGCAGTGCTAGAGGGGCGGGGGGGTCAGAGACCCAGTACTTC. Its translation: CSARGAGGSETQYF.

This clonotype was counted many times. This chain joins TRBV6-1 and TRBJ1-2, with 7 nucleotides matching TRBD1. The CDR3 loop spans 14 amino acids. Germline V CDR1 and CDR2: MNHNS, SASEGT. V dropped 1 base and J dropped 4; count of bases not matched to a gene: 3. The CDR3 loop is CASSEEGQIYGYTF. CDR3 DNA sequence: TGTGCCAGCAGTGAAGAGGGACAGATCTATGGCTACACCTTC.

The sample holds many counts of this clonotype. The chain recombines TRBV7-8 with TRBJ2-3; 7 bases are shared with TRBD2. The J segment lost 1 base and the V segment lost 5 bases, leaving 6 bases of the junction unmatched. CDR3 length equals 15 residues. CDR1 is SGHVS, CDR2 FQNEAQ, per germline. The CDR3 sequence is CASSTRLARTDTQYF. The CDR3 DNA reads TGTGCCAGCAGCACAAGACTAGCACGCACAGATACGCAGTATTTT.

In this sample, this clonotype turned up many times. The genes are TRBV20-1 and TRBJ1-1, with TRBD1 identical over 8 bases. This CDR3 has 16 amino acids. V lost 3 bases and J lost 3; bases outside the gene matches: 12. Germline V lookup: CDR1 DFQATT, CDR2 SNEGSKA (reference sequence). The CDR3 coding sequence is TGCAGTGCTAGGCATATACAGGGGGGGATAGACACTGAAGCTTTCTTT. Its protein product is CSARHIQGGIDTEAFF.

This clonotype appeared once. Just one base apart from a much larger clone, this may be a read error. The J gene is TRBJ1-5, the V gene TRBV12-5; TRBD1 matches at 7 bases. The CDR3 is 17 residues long. Germline assignment: CDR1 LGHNT and CDR2 FRNRAP. The CDR3 reads CVSSLGWDSIRSQPQHF. The CDR3 DNA reads TGTGTCAGCAGTTTGGGTTGGGACAGTATCAGGAGTCAGCCCCAGCATTTT.

As regards this clonotype: A read error may explain this, as a much larger clone is one base away. J is TRBJ2-1 and V is TRBV27, with 8 bases fitting TRBD1. The DNA end favors TRBJ2-7, so the J call may be wrong. This CDR3 comprises 13 residues. The germline V gene has CDR1 MNHEY and CDR2 SMNVEV (reference sequence). The CDR3 protein is CASSPGQANEQYF. CDR3 nucleotides: TGTGCCAGCAGCCCGGGACAGGCGAATGAGCAGTACTTC.

At least ten counts were recorded for this clonotype. V usage is TRBV20-1 and J usage is TRBJ2-3; weak D call: TRBD2 (7 bases). The germline V and J ends were trimmed by 6 bases and 2 bases, with 18 bases remaining between them. The CDR3 covers 15 residues. The germline gives CDR1 DFQATT, CDR2 SNEGSKA (reference sequence). The CDR3 DNA is TGCAGTGCACCCGAAGGGGGGGCCCTCACAGATACGCAGTATTTT. This codes for CSAPEGGALTDTQYF.

This clonotype was recorded many times. This chain's CDR3 is CASNPNPGYYEQYF. Written as DNA, the CDR3 is TGTGCCAGCAATCCCAACCCCGGGTACTACGAGCAGTACTTC. The chain joins TRBV28 to TRBJ2-7; D remains unclear. This CDR3 is built from 14 residues. V lost 7 bases, J lost 3 bases, and 16 bases lay in between. CDR1 is MDHEN, CDR2 SYDVKM, per germline.

In this sample, this clonotype turned up many times. The V gene is TRBV24-1, the J gene TRBJ2-2; no clear D. V lost 0 bases to trimming and J lost 6 bases, with 7 bases between them. The CDR3 loop spans 14 amino acids. CDR1 and CDR2 from the germline V gene are KGHDR and SFDVKD. Here the CDR3 reads CATSDLIRPGELFF. The DNA of the CDR3 is TGTGCCACCAGTGATTTGATTCGTCCCGGGGAGCTGTTTTTT.

This clonotype was observed at least ten times. The chain joins TRBV18 to TRBJ1-6, with D possibly matching TRBD1 (5 bases). Germline CDR1 and CDR2: KGHSH and LQKENI. The CDR3 loop spans 15 amino acids. Trimming stripped 0 bases from V and 7 bases from J, with 10 bases between. The CDR3 reads CASSPPMGTNSPLHF. In DNA form, the CDR3 reads TGTGCCAGCTCACCACCGATGGGGACGAATTCACCCCTCCACTTT. Together with reference TRBV18 and TRBJ1-6, the CDR3 gives the full variable domain: NAGVMQNPRHLVRRRGQEARLRCSPMKGHSHVYWYRQLPEEGLKFMVYLQKENIIDESGMPKERFSAEFPKEGPSILRIQQVVRGDSAAYFCASSPPMGTNSPLHFGNGTRLTVT.

This clonotype showed up many times. V gene TRBV12-3 or TRBV12-4 combines with J gene TRBJ2-2; D uncertain. The CDR3 contains 14 residues. Deletions cut 6 bases from V and 1 base from J, with 9 bases between. The CDR3 region has the DNA TGTGCCAGCAGCCAAATGGGGAACACCGGGGAGCTGTTTTTT. It translates to CASSQMGNTGELFF.